Below, 24 T cell receptor beta chains from the same sample are listed, as sequenced in a study of shared clonotypes between healthy human individuals. The assay was immunoSEQ multiplex PCR, and TCRdb's table has in-frame clones only and misses some. The repertoire holds approximately 1,500,000 clones, 95% to 99% seen once, with 0.45% in the top ten. What was sequenced was naive CD4+ T cells sorted from blood. Subset indicated: CD45RA+ positively selected. The origin of the receptors is a man aged 25 to 45 in good health.

The chain is built from TRBV5-6 and TRBJ2-1; either TRBD1 or TRBD2 may supply D (6 bases each). Per the germline V gene, CDR1 is SGHDT and CDR2 is YYEEEE. With 6 bases removed from V and 5 bases from J, the gap between germline ends came to 18 bases. The CDR3 contains 15 residues. The CDR3 region is CASNPGGPRNNEQFF. The CDR3, as DNA: TGTGCCAGCAACCCTGGGGGGCCCCGAAACAATGAGCAGTTCTTC.

The chain joins TRBV11-2 to TRBJ2-2, with no clear D. V lost 1 base to trimming and J lost 4 bases, with 7 bases between them. The CDR3 has 14 residues. Germline CDR1 SGHAT, CDR2 FQNNGV. The CDR3 DNA reads as TGTGCCAGCAGCTTAGTCAGCAGCACCGGGGAGCTGTTTTTT. It yields the protein CASSLVSSTGELFF.

This chain links TRBV5-5 with TRBJ2-3, with D possibly matching TRBD2 (6 bases). CDR1 is SGHKS and CDR2 is YYEKEE in the germline V gene (reference sequence). Trimming removed 2 bases at V and 3 bases at J, with 16 bases between. The length of the CDR3 is 16 residues. CDR3 coding DNA: TGTGCCAGCAGCTTTCTGACGGGAGCGTCGACAGATACGCAGTATTTT. Encoded protein: CASSFLTGASTDTQYF.

This clone has a single count. This chain links TRBV27 with TRBJ2-7, with 9 bases fitting TRBD1. V was pared by 7 bases and J by 3 bases, with 10 bases of the junction left unmatched. The germline gives CDR1 MNHEY, CDR2 SMNVEV (reference sequence). The CDR3 covers 15 residues. DNA of the CDR3: TGTGCCAGCACCCGACTACCGGGACAGGGCTACGAGCAGTACTTC. Its translation: CASTRLPGQGYEQYF.

The V call is TRBV5-1, the J call TRBJ2-2; D call uncertain. V was trimmed by 4 bases and J by 7 bases, leaving 23 bases between them. Germline V CDR1 and CDR2: SGHRS, YFSETQ. The CDR3 consists of 17 residues. CDR3 protein: CASSLLDGSGVYGELFF. CDR3 nucleotide sequence: TGCGCCAGCAGCCTATTGGATGGGTCGGGTGTTTACGGGGAGCTGTTTTTT.

The chain carries TRBV5-1 and TRBJ2-1; a possible D gene is TRBD1 (6 bases). Germline CDR1 reads SGHRS; CDR2 reads YFSETQ. CDR3 length: 18 amino acids. V was shortened by 1 base and J by 1 base, with 18 bases between the two germline ends. The CDR3 is CASSLSTGHSRSYNEQFF. CDR3 sequence (DNA): TGCGCCAGCAGCTTGAGTACGGGACACTCCCGGTCCTACAATGAGCAGTTCTTC.

V is TRBV6-1 and J is TRBJ2-1, with 7 bases aligning to TRBD1. The CDR3 is 15 residues long. J lost 2 bases, V lost 6 bases, and 7 bases had no gene match. Per the germline V gene, CDR1 is MNHNS and CDR2 is SASEGT. CDR3 in DNA: TGTGCCAGCAGAGACATGGGACAGCCCTACAATGAGCAGTTCTTC. Translation: CASRDMGQPYNEQFF.

The chain uses TRBV28 and TRBJ2-7; D remains ambiguous. The V gene's germline CDR1 is MDHEN and CDR2 SYDVKM. This CDR3 is built from 12 residues. Trimming removed 4 bases from V and 7 bases from J, with 11 bases in between. CDR3: CASSSQVLEQYF. CDR3 nucleotide sequence: TGTGCCAGCAGTTCTCAGGTTTTGGAGCAGTACTTC.

This chain connects TRBV19 to TRBJ1-5; 7 nucleotides line up with TRBD1. CDR1 and CDR2 (germline): LNHDA, SQIVND (reference sequence). V lost 6 bases and J lost 1; bases outside the gene matches: 9. CDR3 size: 16 residues. The CDR3 bases are TGTGCCAGTAGGGTAGACAGGGCGACGAGCAATCAGCCCCAGCATTTT. Its protein is CASRVDRATSNQPQHF.

The V call is TRBV7-6, the J call TRBJ2-3, with TRBD2 matching 11 bases. Trimming removed 4 bases from V and 4 bases from J; junction bases left unmatched: 4. The CDR3 consists of 15 residues. In germline, CDR1 is SGHVS, CDR2 FNYEAQ. Here the CDR3 DNA reads TGTGCCAGCAGCTCCCAGGGACTAGCGGCAGATACGCAGTATTTT. It yields the protein CASSSQGLAADTQYF.

The chain has TRBV27 and TRBJ2-5; 12 bases align to TRBD2. J was trimmed by 5 bases and V by 2 bases; bases with no gene match: 24. CDR1 and CDR2 (germline): MNHEY, SMNVEV (reference sequence). This CDR3 contains 22 residues. The CDR3 DNA sequence: TGTGCCAGCAGTTTAAAGGGGACTTACAGGGGGCTAGCGGGAGGGCCATGGGAGACCCAGTACTTC. This codes for CASSLKGTYRGLAGGPWETQYF.

The chain couples TRBV9 to TRBJ2-5; D is perhaps TRBD2 (6 bases). Trimming shortened V by 4 bases and J by 4 bases, and 14 bases separated the two germline ends. The CDR3 spans 14 residues. Germline V gene lookup returns CDR1 SGDLS and CDR2 YYNGEE. The CDR3 coding sequence is TGTGCCAGCAGCCTCAGCGGAGGGAGAGAGACCCAGTACTTC. Translating it yields CASSLSGGRETQYF.

The rearrangement uses TRBV18 and TRBJ1-2, with D uncertain. The CDR3 has 13 residues. V was pared by 5 bases and J by 3 bases, with 10 bases between. CDR1 is KGHSH and CDR2 is LQKENI in the germline V gene. CDR3 DNA sequence: TGTGCCAGCTCATCTGGCAACGACTATGGCTACACCTTC. Its protein is CASSSGNDYGYTF.

The chain employs TRBV7-2 and TRBJ1-5, with D possibly TRBD1 on 6 matching bases. V lost 1 base to trimming and J lost 5 bases, with 12 bases between them. Germline assignment: CDR1 SGHTA and CDR2 FQGNSA. CDR3 length: 15 residues. The CDR3 DNA reads as TGTGCCAGCAGCTTAGTGGGGGGGGCATATCAGCCCCAGCATTTT. This encodes CASSLVGGAYQPQHF.

The table lists this clone with a few counts. V gene TRBV10-3 combines with J gene TRBJ2-7; D is unclear. The CDR3 is 11 residues long. V was trimmed by 8 bases and J by 3 bases, leaving 8 bases between them. Germline-derived CDR1 and CDR2 are ENHRY and SYGVKD. The CDR3 bases are TGTGCCATCGCAACAGACTACGAGCAGTACTTC. The encoded protein is CAIATDYEQYF.

This chain joins TRBV28 and TRBJ2-3, with TRBD2 as a possible D gene (6 bases). V lost 7 bases and J lost 1, with 12 bases in between. Germline V gene sequence: CDR1 MDHEN, CDR2 SYDVKM. The CDR3 sequence is 14 residues long. CDR3 DNA sequence: TGTGCCAGCAAGGAGGGAGTCGGCACAGATACGCAGTATTTT. The encoded protein is CASKEGVGTDTQYF.

J is TRBJ2-5 and V is TRBV5-5; D unresolved. Germline V CDR1 and CDR2: SGHKS, YYEKEE (reference sequence). Trimming stripped 2 bases from V and 2 bases from J, with 13 bases between. CDR3 length: 15 residues. The CDR3 DNA is TGTGCCAGCAGCTTATTTTTTGGCAGACAAGAGACCCAGTACTTC. The encoded protein is CASSLFFGRQETQYF.

This chain joins TRBV6-1 and TRBJ1-2; TRBD1 matches at 8 bases. The CDR3 spans 14 residues. The trim removed 6 bases at V and 10 bases at J, leaving 13 bases unmatched. Germline assignment: CDR1 MNHNS and CDR2 SASEGT. Here the CDR3 DNA reads TGTGCCAGCAGCCTCTCCGGGACAGGTTTTTCCTACACCTTC. Its translation is CASSLSGTGFSYTF.

The rearrangement joins TRBV5-1 to TRBJ1-4; D gene ambiguous. V was cut by 5 bases and J by 3 bases, with 11 bases left in between. Germline V lookup: CDR1 SGHRS, CDR2 YFSETQ. CDR3 size: 14 residues. Written as DNA, the CDR3 is TGCGCCAGCAGACCGGACGGACCTAATGAAAAACTGTTTTTT. It encodes CASRPDGPNEKLFF.

In regard to this clone: Other nucleotide sequences from this sample produce the same CDR3. The chain carries TRBV11-3 and TRBJ1-1; maybe TRBD1 (5 bases). V was trimmed by 3 bases and J by 2 bases, leaving 10 bases between them. The CDR3 loop spans 14 amino acids. CDR1 and CDR2 (germline): SGHNT, YENEEA. The CDR3 coding sequence is TGTGCCAGCAGCTTGGGGACGGGAAACACTGAAGCTTTCTTT. Protein sequence: CASSLGTGNTEAFF.

The chain carries TRBV25-1 and TRBJ2-1, with D unresolved. CDR3 length: 11 residues. Germline assignment: CDR1 MGHDK and CDR2 SYGVNS. Trimming took off 3 bases at V and 10 bases at J, with 7 bases between the two ends. In nucleotides, the CDR3 is TGTGCCAGCAGTGATCTTCCCGAGCAGTTCTTC. Translation gives CASSDLPEQFF.

J is TRBJ2-1 and V is TRBV5-1, with 13 bases lining up with TRBD2. The CDR3 length is 15 residues. J lost 8 bases, V lost 3 bases, and 5 bases had no gene match. Germline values: CDR1 SGHRS, CDR2 YFSETQ. Here the CDR3 DNA reads TGCGCCAGCAGCTCCGGACTAGCGGGAGAGGATGAGCAGTTCTTC. It is translated as CASSSGLAGEDEQFF.

The chain recombines TRBV7-9 with TRBJ2-5; 7 bases are shared with TRBD1. Germline-derived CDR1 and CDR2 are SEHNR and FQNEAQ (reference sequence). V shed 7 bases, J shed 2 bases, and the junction held 10 bases outside the gene matches. The CDR3 sequence is 15 residues long. CDR3 sequence (DNA): TGTGCCAGCAACCTTAGACCGGGACAGCAAGAGACCCAGTACTTC. This codes for CASNLRPGQQETQYF. Drawing the rest from reference TRBV7-9 and TRBJ2-5, the complete variable domain is DTGVSQNPRHKITKRGQNVTFRCDPISEHNRLYWYRQTLGQGPEFLTYFQNEAQLEKSRLLSDRFSAERPKGSFSTLEIQRTEQGDSAMYLCASNLRPGQQETQYFGPGTRLLVL.

The V and J genes are TRBV27 and TRBJ2-1; TRBD2 agrees at 11 bases. In germline, CDR1 is MNHEY, CDR2 SMNVEV (reference sequence). The CDR3 is made up of 17 amino acids. The V segment lost 2 bases and the J segment 4 bases; nucleotides outside the gene matches: 7. CDR3 loop: CASSLGTSGYFYNEQFF. CDR3 bases: TGTGCCAGCAGTTTAGGGACTAGCGGATATTTTTACAATGAGCAGTTCTTC.